The text below deals with one T cell receptor (beta chain). Original processing methods: Estimation of nucleated cell counts was performed using reference gene primer amplification. The assay was immunoSEQ multiplex PCR, and TCRdb's table has in-frame clones only and misses some. The DNA was the basis for D and trimming; V, J and clone size are from that table. This sample has about 130,000 clones, with approximately 85% found just once. The data are from a study of blood T cell repertoires in COVID-19. Study-level background: The study drew acute and convalescent COVID-19 samples from the United States, Italy and Spain. PBMCs, B-cell-depleted T cells, or T cells provided the cDNA or gDNA that made up the material.

V was shortened by 5 bases and J by 1 base, with 16 bases between the two germline ends. This CDR3 comprises 16 residues. CDR1 and CDR2 (germline): LNHDA, SQIVND (reference sequence). Seattle patients were enrolled during active infection and followed longitudinally. This chain connects TRBV19 to TRBJ2-3; tentative D call: TRBD1 (6 bases). Specimen: peripheral blood. The source is a woman of 80 years or more with COVID-19, enrolled during active disease. DNA of the CDR3: TGTGCCAGTAGTCGTCGCCGGGACACCCGCACAGATACGCAGTATTTT. Its translation: CASSRRRDTRTDTQYF.